The clone carrying this T cell receptor (beta chain) appeared a few times. The record originates from a study of blood T cell repertoires in COVID-19. Study summary: In each case, the material was cDNA or gDNA derived from T cells, B-cell-depleted T cells, or PBMCs.

Original processing notes: By means of reference gene primer amplification, nucleated cell counts were estimated. The table came from immunoSEQ multiplex PCR; TCRdb's copy has only in-frame clones and leaves some out. The V and J calls and the clone size are those of that table, but D and trimming were determined from the DNA. The sample lists 75,000 to 95,000 clones; 80% to 90% were seen once. Specimen: peripheral blood. The sequence derives from a man aged 60 to 69 with acute or convalescent COVID-19.

The CDR3 reads CASSVSSWGEYQPQHF. CDR3 in DNA: TGTGCCAGCAGTGTCAGTTCGTGGGGGGAATATCAGCCCCAGCATTTT. V and J are TRBV6-1 and TRBJ1-5, with a possible D match to TRBD1 (5 bases). The CDR3 is 16 amino acids. Germline lookup yields CDR1 MNHNS and CDR2 SASEGT. Trimming left V 4 bases short and J 5 bases short, with 18 bases between.